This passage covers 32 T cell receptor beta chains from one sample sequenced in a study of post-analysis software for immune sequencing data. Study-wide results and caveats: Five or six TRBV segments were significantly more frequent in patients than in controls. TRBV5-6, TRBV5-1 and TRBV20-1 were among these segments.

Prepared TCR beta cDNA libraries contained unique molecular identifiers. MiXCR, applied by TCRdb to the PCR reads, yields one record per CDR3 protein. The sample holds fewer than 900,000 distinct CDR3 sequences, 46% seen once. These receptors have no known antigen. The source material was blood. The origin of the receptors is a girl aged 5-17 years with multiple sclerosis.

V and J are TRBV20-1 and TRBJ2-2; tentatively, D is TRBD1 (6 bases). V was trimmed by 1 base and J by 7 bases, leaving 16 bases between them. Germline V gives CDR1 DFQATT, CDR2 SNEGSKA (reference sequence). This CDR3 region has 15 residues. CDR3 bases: TGCAGTGCTAGAGGAATAAGGGGGAAAGGCGGGGAGCTGTTTTTT. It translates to CSARGIRGKGGELFF.

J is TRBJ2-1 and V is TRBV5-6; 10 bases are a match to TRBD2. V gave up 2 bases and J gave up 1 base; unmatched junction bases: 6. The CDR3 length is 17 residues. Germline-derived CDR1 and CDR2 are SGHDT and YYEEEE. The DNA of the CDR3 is TGTGCCAGCAGCTTCAAGCGGGGGGGCCTATCCTACAATGAGCAGTTCTTC. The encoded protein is CASSFKRGGLSYNEQFF.

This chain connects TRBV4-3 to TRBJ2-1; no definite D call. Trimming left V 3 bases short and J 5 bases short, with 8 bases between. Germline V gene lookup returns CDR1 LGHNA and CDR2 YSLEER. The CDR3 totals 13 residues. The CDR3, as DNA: TGCGCCAGCAGCCAGGCTACGCACAATGAGCAGTTCTTC. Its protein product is CASSQATHNEQFF.

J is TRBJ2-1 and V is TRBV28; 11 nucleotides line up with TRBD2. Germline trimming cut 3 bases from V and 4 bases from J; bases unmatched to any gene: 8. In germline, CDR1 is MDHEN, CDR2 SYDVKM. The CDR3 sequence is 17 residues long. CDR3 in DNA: TGTGCCAGCAGTTTGGGCGGACTAGCGGGTCTGTACAATGAGCAGTTCTTC. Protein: CASSLGGLAGLYNEQFF.

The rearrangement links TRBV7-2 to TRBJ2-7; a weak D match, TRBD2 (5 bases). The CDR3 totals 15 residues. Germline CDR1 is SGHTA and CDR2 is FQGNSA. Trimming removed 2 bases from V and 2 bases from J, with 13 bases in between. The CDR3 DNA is TGTACCAGCAGCTTAAGGTCAGCGGCAACCTACGAGCAGTACTTC. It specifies CTSSLRSAATYEQYF.

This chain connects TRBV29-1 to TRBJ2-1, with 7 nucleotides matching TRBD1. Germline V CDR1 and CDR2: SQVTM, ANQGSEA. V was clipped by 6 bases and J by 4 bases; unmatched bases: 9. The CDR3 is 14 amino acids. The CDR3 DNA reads TGCAGCGTGGCTAGGGGGCTCACGTACAATGAGCAGTTCTTC. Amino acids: CSVARGLTYNEQFF.

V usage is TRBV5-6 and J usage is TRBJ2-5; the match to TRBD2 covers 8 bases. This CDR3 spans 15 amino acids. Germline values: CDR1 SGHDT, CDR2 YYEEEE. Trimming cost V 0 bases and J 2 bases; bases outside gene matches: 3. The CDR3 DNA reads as TGTGCCAGCAGCTTGGTGACTAGCGCTCAAGAGACCCAGTACTTC. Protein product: CASSLVTSAQETQYF.

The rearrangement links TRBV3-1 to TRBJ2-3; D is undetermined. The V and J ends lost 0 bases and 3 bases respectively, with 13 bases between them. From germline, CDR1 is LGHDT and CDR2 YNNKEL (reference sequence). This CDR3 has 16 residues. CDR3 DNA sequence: TGTGCCAGCAGCCAAGAAGTAAGGGCTTTTACAGATACGCAGTATTTT. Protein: CASSQEVRAFTDTQYF.

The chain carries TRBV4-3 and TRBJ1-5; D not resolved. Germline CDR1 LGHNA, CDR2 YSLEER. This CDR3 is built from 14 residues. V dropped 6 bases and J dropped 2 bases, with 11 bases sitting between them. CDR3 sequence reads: CASSRVLGNQPQHF. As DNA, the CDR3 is TGCGCCAGCAGTCGGGTCCTTGGCAATCAGCCCCAGCATTTT.

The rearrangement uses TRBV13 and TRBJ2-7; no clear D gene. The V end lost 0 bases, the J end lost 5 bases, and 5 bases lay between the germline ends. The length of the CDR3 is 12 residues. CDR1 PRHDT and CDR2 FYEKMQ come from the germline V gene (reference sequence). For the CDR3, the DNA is TGTGCCAGCAGCTTAGGGCTTCACGAGCAGTACTTC. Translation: CASSLGLHEQYF.

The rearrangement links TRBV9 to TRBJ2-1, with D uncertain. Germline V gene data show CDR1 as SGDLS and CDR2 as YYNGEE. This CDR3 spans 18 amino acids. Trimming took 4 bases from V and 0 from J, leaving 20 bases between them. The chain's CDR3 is CASSPRDVSTSSYNEQFF. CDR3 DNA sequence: TGTGCCAGCAGCCCCCGTGATGTCTCGACGAGCTCCTACAATGAGCAGTTCTTC.

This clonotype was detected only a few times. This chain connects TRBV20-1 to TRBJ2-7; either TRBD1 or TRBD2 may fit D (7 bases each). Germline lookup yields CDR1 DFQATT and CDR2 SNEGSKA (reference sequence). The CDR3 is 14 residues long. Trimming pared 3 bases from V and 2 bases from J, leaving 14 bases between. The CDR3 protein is CSASQRDRPYEQYF. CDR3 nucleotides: TGCAGTGCTAGTCAGCGGGACAGACCCTACGAGCAGTACTTC.

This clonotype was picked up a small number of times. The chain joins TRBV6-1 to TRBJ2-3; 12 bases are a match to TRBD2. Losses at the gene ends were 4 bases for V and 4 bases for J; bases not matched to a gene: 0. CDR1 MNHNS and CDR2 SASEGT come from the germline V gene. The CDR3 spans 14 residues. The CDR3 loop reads CASSGLAGADTQYF. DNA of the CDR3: TGTGCCAGCAGTGGACTAGCGGGAGCAGATACGCAGTATTTT.

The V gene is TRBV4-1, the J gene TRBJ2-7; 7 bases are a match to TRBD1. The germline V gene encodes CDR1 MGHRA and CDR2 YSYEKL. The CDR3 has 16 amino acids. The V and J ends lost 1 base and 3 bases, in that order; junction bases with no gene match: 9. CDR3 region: CASSQGDGTDRYEQYF. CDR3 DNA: TGCGCCAGCAGCCAAGGAGACGGGACAGACCGCTACGAGCAGTACTTC.

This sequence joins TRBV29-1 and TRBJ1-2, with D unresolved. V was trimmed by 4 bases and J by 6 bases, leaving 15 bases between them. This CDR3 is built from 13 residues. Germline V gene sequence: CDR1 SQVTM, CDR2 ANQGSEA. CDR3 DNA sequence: TGCAGCGTTGGTGGCACTCCCGGGGATGGCTACACCTTC. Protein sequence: CSVGGTPGDGYTF.

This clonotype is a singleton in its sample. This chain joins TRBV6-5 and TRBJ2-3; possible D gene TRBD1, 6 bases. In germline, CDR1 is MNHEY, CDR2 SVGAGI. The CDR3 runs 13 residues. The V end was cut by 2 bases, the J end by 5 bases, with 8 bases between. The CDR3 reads CASSYGRGDTQYF. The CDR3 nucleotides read TGTGCCAGCAGTTACGGCAGGGGAGATACGCAGTATTTT.

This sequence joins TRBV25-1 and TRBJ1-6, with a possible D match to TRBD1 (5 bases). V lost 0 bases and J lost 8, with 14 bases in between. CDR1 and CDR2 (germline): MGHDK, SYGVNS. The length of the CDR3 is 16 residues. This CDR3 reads CASSEYFLRGDSPLHF. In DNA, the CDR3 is TGTGCCAGCAGTGAATATTTCTTGAGGGGAGATTCACCCCTCCACTTT.

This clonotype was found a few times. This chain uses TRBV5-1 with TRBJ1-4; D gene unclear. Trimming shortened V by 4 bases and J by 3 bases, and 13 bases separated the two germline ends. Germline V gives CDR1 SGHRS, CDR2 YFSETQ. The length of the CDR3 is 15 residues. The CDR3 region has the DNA TGCGCCAGCAGCATAGAGGGATCCCCTAATGAAAAACTGTTTTTT. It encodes CASSIEGSPNEKLFF.

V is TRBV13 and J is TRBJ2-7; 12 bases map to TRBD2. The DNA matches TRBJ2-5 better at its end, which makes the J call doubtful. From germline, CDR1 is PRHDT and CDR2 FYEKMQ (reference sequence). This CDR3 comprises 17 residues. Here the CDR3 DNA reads TGTGCCAGCAGCCAAAACGGACTAGCGGGATATCGGGAGACCCAGTACTTC. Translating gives CASSQNGLAGYRETQYF.

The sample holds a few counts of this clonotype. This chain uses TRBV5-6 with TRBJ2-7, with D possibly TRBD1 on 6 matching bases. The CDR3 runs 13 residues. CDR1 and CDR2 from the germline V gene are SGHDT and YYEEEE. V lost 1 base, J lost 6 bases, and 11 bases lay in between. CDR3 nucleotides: TGTGCCAGCAGCTTGCATCCAGGGGTCGAGCAGTACTTC. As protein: CASSLHPGVEQYF.

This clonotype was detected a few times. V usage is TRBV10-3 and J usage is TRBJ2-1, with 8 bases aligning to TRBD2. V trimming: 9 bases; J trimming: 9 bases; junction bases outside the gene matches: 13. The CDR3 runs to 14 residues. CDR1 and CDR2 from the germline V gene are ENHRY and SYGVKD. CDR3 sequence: CAMAERGGSPEQFF. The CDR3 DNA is TGTGCCATGGCCGAACGGGGGGGCTCCCCTGAGCAGTTCTTC.

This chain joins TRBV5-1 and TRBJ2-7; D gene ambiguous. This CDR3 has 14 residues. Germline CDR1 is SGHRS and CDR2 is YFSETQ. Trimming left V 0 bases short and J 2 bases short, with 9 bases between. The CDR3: CASSLEVNPYEQYF. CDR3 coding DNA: TGCGCCAGCAGCTTGGAAGTAAACCCCTACGAGCAGTACTTC.

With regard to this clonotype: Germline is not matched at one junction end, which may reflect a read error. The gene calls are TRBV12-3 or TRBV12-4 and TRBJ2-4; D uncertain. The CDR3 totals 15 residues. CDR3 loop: CASSSIGLPKNIQYF. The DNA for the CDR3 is TGCGCCAGCAGTTCAATTGGTCTACCCAAAAACATTCAGTACTTC.

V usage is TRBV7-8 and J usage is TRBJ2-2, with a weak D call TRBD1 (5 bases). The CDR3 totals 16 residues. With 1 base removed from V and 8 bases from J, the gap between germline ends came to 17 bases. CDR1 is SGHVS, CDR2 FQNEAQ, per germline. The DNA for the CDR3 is TGTGCCAGCAGCTTAGAGGCCAGGGTTGGTTCGGGGGAGCTGTTTTTT. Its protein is CASSLEARVGSGELFF.

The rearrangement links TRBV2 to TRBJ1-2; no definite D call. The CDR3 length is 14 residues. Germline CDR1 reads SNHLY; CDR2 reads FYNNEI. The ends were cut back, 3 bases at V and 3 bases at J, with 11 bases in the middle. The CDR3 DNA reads TGTGCCAGCAGTGATCCTGGGTTGGACTATGGCTACACCTTC. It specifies CASSDPGLDYGYTF.

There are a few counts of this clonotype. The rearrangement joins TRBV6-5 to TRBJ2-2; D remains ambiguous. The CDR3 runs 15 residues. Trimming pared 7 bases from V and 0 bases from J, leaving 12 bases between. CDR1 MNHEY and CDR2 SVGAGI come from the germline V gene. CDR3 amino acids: CASTNQIANTGELFF. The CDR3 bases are TGTGCCAGCACTAATCAAATCGCGAACACCGGGGAGCTGTTTTTT.

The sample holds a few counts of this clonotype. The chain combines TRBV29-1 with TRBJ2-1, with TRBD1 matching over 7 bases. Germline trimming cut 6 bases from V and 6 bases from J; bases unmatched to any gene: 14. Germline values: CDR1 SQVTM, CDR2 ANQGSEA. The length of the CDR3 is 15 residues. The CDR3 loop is CSVDVLRGPSNEQFF. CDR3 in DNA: TGCAGCGTGGACGTGTTAAGGGGGCCGTCCAATGAGCAGTTCTTC.

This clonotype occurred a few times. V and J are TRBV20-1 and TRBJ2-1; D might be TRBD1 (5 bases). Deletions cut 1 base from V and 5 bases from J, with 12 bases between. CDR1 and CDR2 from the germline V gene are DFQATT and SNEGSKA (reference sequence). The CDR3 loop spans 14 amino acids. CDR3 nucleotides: TGCAGTGCTAGAGGGGGCGCGCGAGACAATGAGCAGTTCTTC. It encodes CSARGGARDNEQFF.

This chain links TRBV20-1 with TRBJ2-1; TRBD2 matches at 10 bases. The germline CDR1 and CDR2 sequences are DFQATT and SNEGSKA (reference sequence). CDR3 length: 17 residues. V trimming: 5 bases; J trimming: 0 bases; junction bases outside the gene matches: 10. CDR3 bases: TGCAGTGCTTCCCGAACTAGCGGGATCAGCTCCTACAATGAGCAGTTCTTC. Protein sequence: CSASRTSGISSYNEQFF.

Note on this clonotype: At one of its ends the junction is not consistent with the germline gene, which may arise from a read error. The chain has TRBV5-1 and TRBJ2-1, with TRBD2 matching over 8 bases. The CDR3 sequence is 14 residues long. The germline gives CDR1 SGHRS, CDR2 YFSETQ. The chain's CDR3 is CASSLTGGSNGQFF. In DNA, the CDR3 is TGCGCCAGCAGCTTGACGGGGGGGAGTAATGGGCAGTTCTTC.

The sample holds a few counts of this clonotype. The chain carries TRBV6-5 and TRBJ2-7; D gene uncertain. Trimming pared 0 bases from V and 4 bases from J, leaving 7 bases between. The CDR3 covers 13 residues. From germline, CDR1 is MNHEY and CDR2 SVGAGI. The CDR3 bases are TGTGCCAGCAGTTACTCGTTGGGTTACGAGCAGTACTTC. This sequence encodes CASSYSLGYEQYF.

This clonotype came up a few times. The CDR3 coding sequence is TGTGCCAGCAGCCCACCGCGGGGGTCTCAATACACTGAAGCTTTCTTT. This sequence encodes CASSPPRGSQYTEAFF. J is TRBJ1-1 and V is TRBV11-1; maybe TRBD1 (5 bases). CDR1 is SGHAT and CDR2 is FQDESV in the germline V gene (reference sequence). V gave up 5 bases and J gave up 3 bases, with 19 bases separating them. The length of the CDR3 is 16 residues.